A selection of T cell receptor beta chains follows, all from one sample in a study of Graves' ophthalmopathy and Graves' hyperthyroidism. TCRdb fed the multiplex PCR reads into MiXCR, producing one record per CDR3 protein. The sample yields about 640,000 distinct CDR3 sequences, over 40% seen once. The sequencing input was peripheral blood. These receptors originate from an adult man with Graves' ophthalmopathy. Both conserved end residues are part of each CDR3. D genes are given only for firm matches. Some rows have no size entry. The others give once, few or many, or a class for an expanded clone.

clone size	V gene	J gene	D gene	CDR3 DNA	CDR3 protein
once	TRBV15	TRBJ2-5	NA	TGTGCCACCAGCAGAGATCGCAGGGAAGAGACCCAGTACTTC	CATSRDRREETQYF
NA	TRBV10-3	TRBJ2-4	NA	TGTGCCATCAGTGAGTCCCCGCTAGCCAAAAACATTCAGTACTTC	CAISESPLAKNIQYF
many	TRBV5-1	TRBJ1-1	NA	TGCGCCAGCAGCTTGGCCTTGGGGCTGAACACTGAAGCTTTCTTT	CASSLALGLNTEAFF
many	TRBV6-5	TRBJ1-1	NA	TGTGCCAGCAGTTCCGGGACGCGAAGGCGGAATTGGATGAACACTGAAGCTTTCTTT	CASSSGTRRRNWMNTEAFF
NA	TRBV12-3/TRBV12-4	TRBJ1-2	NA	TGTGCCAGCAGAACCAGTAACACCGGCCGACAGTATGGCTACACCTTC	CASRTSNTGRQYGYTF
many	TRBV5-1	TRBJ2-7	NA	TGCGCCAGCAGCTTGGTGGGGTTTTCCTACGAGCAGTACTTC	CASSLVGFSYEQYF
few	TRBV7-9	TRBJ2-7	NA	TGTGCCAGCAGCTGGGGCCACCGTGAACGCGGGTCCTACGAGCAGTACTTC	CASSWGHRERGSYEQYF
many	TRBV3-1	TRBJ2-2	NA	TGTGCCAGCAAAGGACGGAACACCGGGGAGCTGTTTTTT	CASKGRNTGELFF
NA	TRBV7-8	TRBJ2-7	NA	TGTGCCAGCAGCTTATATGGGGGCACTCCCTCCTACGAGCAGTACTTC	CASSLYGGTPSYEQYF
NA	TRBV12-3/TRBV12-4	TRBJ1-5	NA	TGTGCCAGCAGTTTAGAAGGGAGGGAAGATCAGCCCCAGCATTTT	CASSLEGREDQPQHF
NA	TRBV10-3	TRBJ2-7	NA	TGTGCCATCAGTCAATCCGGGACCTCGGTGGGGGAGCAGTGCTTC	CAISQSGTSVGEQCF
many	TRBV10-3	TRBJ1-3	NA	TGTGCCACCCATGACACGACAGCTGGAAACACCATATATTTT	CATHDTTAGNTIYF
many	TRBV6-6	TRBJ1-1	NA	TGTGCCAGCAGTTACACTACTGACAGGACTATGAACACTGAAGCTTTCTTT	CASSYTTDRTMNTEAFF
NA	TRBV2	TRBJ2-1	TRBD1	TGTGCCAGCAGTGAGAGGACAGGGAGCGATGAGCAGTTCTTC	CASSERTGSDEQFF
many	TRBV19	TRBJ1-5	NA	TGTGCCAGTAGACAGGGTCGTCAGCCCCAGCATTTT	CASRQGRQPQHF
NA	TRBV19	TRBJ2-5	NA	TGTGCCAGTAGTATATTGGGGAGCAATCAGCCCCAGTACTTC	CASSILGSNQPQYF
many	TRBV20-1	TRBJ2-5	NA	TGCAGTGCTAGAGCCTTCTTGGGGGGACAACAAGAGACCCAGTACTTC	CSARAFLGGQQETQYF